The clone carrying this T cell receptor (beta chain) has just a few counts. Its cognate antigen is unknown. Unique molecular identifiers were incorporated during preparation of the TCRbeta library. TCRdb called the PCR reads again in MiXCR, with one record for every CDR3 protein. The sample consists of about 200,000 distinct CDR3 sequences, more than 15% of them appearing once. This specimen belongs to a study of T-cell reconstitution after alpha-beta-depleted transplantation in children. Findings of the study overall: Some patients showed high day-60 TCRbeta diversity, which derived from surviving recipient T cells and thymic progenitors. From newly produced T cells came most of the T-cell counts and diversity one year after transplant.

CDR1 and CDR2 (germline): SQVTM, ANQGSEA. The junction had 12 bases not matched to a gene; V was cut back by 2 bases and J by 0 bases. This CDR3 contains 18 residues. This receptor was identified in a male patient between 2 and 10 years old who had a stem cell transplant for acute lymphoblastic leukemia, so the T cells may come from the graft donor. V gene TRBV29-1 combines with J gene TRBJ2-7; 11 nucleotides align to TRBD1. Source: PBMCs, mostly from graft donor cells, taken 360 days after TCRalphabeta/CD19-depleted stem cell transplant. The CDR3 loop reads CSVERLSLGTGGSYEQYF. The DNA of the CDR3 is TGCAGCGTTGAACGCCTATCTCTGGGGACAGGGGGCTCCTACGAGCAGTACTTC.